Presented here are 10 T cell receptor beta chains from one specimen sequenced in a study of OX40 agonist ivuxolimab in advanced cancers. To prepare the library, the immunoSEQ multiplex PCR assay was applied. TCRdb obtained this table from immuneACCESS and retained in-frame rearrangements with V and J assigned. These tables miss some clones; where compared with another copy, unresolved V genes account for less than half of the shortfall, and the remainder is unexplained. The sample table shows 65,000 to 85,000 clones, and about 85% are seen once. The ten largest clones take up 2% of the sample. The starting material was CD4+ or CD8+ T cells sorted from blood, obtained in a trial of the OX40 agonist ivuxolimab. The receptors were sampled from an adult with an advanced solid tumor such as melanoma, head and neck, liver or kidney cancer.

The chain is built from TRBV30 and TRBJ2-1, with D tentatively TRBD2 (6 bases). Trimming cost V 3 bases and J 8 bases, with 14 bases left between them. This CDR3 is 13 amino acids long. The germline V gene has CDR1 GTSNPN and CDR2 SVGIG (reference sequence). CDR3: CAWRAGWSDEQFF. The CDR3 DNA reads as TGTGCCTGGAGGGCGGGGTGGTCGGATGAGCAGTTCTTC.

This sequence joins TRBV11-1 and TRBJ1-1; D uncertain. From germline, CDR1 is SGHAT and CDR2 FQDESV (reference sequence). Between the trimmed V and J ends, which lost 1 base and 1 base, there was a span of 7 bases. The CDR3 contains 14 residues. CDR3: CASSLDSWNTEAFF. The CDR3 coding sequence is TGTGCCAGCAGCTTAGATAGCTGGAACACTGAAGCTTTCTTT.

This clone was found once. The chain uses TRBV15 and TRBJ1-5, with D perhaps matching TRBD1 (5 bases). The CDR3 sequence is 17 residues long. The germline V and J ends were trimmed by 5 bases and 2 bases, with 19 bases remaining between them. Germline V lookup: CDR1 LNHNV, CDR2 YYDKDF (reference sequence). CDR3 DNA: TGTGCCACCAGCGCAGGTACCGGGGGTTGGGGCAATCAGCCCCAGCATTTT. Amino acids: CATSAGTGGWGNQPQHF.

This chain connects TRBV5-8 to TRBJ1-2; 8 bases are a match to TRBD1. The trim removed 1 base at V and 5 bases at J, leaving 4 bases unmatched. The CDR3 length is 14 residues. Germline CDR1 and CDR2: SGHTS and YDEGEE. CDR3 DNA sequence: TGTGCCAGCAGCTTGCCGGGACAGGTGTATGGCTACACCTTC. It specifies CASSLPGQVYGYTF.

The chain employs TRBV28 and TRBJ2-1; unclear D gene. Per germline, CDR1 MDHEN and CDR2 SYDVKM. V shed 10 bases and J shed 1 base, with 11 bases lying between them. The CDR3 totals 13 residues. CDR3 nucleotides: TGTGCCACTCAAGGACGGTCCTACAATGAGCAGTTCTTC. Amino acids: CATQGRSYNEQFF.

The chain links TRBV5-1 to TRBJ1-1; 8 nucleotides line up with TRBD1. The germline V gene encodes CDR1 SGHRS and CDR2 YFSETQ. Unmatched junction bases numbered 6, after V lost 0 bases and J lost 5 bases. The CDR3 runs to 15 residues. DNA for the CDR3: TGCGCCAGCAGCTTGGCAGGGGGCGGTTTTACTGAAGCTTTCTTT. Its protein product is CASSLAGGGFTEAFF.

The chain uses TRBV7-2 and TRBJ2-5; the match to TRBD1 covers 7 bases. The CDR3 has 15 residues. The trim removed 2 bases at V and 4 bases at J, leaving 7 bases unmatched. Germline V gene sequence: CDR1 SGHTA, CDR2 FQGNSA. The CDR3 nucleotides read TGTGCCAGCAGCTTACTACAGGGGTATAGAGAGACCCAGTACTTC. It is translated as CASSLLQGYRETQYF.

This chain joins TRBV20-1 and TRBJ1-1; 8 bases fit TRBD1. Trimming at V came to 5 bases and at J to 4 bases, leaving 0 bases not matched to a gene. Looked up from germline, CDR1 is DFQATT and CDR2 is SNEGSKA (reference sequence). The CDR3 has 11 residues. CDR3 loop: CSAGQGTEAFF. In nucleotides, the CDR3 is TGCAGTGCTGGACAGGGCACTGAAGCTTTCTTT.

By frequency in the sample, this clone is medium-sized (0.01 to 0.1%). CDR3 coding DNA: TGTGCCAGCTCACCCCGGGGGCGGAACACTGAAGCTTTCTTT. It translates to CASSPRGRNTEAFF. V usage is TRBV18 and J usage is TRBJ1-1, with D possibly being TRBD1 (6 bases). The CDR3 length is 14 residues. Trimming removed 3 bases from V and 1 base from J, with 9 bases in between. Germline V lookup: CDR1 KGHSH, CDR2 LQKENI.

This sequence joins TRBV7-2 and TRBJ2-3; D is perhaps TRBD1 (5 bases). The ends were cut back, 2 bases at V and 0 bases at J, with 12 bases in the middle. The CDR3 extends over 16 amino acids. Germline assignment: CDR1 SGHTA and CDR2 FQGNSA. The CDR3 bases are TGTGCCAGCAGCTTAAGAGCAGGGCTAAGCACAGATACGCAGTATTTT. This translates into CASSLRAGLSTDTQYF.